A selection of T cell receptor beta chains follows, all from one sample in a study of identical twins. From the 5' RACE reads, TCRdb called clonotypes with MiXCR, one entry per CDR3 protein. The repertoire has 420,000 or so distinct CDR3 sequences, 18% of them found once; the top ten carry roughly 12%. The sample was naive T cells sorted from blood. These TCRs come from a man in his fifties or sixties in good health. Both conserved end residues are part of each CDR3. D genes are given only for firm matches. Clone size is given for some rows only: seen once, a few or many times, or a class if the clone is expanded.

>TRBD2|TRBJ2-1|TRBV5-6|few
TGTGCCAGCAGCTGGAGGACTAGCGGGGGCCAGCTACTCGTCCTAGACAATGAGCAGTTCTTC
CASSWRTSGGQLLVLDNEQFF
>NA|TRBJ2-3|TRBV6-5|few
TGTGCCAGCAGTTATAAGAGGACAGGGAGGGCAGATACGCAGTATTTT
CASSYKRTGRADTQYF
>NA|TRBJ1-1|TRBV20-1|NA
TGCAGTGCTAGAGATCAGAAAGGGGTCACTGAAGCTTTCTTT
CSARDQKGVTEAFF
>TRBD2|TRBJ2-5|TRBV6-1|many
TGTGCCAGCAGTGGCTCTAGCGGAGGTCAAGAGACCCAGTACTTC
CASSGSSGGQETQYF
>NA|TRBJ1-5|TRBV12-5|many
TGTGCTAGTGGACAGGATCAGCCCCAGCATTTT
CASGQDQPQHF
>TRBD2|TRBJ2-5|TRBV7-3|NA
TGTGCCAGCAGGTTAGCGGGAGGACAAGAGACCCAGTACTTC
CASRLAGGQETQYF
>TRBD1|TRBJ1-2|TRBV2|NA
TGTGCCAGCAGCCGGGACAGGGCTAACTATGGCTACACCTTC
CASSRDRANYGYTF
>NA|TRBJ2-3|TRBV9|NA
TGTGCCAGCAGCACTCTGGCTAGCGTCGTGGATACGCAGTATTTT
CASSTLASVVDTQYF
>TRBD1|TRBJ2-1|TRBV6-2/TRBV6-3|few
TGTGCCAGCAGAGACAGGGGGGTCTACAATGAGCAGTTCTTC
CASRDRGVYNEQFF
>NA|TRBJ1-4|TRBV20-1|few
TGCAGTGCTACGTCTATGGCAGGATTTCTGCATGAAAAACTGTTTTTT
CSATSMAGFLHEKLFF
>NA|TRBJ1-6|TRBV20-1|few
TGCAGTGCTACTCACACAGGTCCGGTCCTCAATTCACCCCTCCACTTT
CSATHTGPVLNSPLHF
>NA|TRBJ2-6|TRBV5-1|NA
TGCGCCAGCAGCTTGGTACAGGCACCTGGGGCCAACGTCCTGACTTTC
CASSLVQAPGANVLTF
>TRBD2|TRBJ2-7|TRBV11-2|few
TGTGCCAGCAGCTTAGATCCGGCGACTAGCGGGTTCTCCTACGAGCAGTACTTC
CASSLDPATSGFSYEQYF
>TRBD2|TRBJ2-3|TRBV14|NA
TGTGCCAGCAGCCATCCCGGGAGGGCCAACACAGATACGCAGTATTTT
CASSHPGRANTDTQYF
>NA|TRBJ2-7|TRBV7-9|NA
TGTGCCAGCAGCTCGGGGGAGCGGTGGTACGAGCAGTACTTC
CASSSGERWYEQYF
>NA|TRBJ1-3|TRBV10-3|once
TGTGCCATCAGTGAGTCTGGGACGGGATCTAGGCTCCACACCATATATTTT
CAISESGTGSRLHTIYF
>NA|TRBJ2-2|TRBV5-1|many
TGCGCCAGCAGCCCCCGGGACAATGCCGGGGAGCTGTTTTTT
CASSPRDNAGELFF
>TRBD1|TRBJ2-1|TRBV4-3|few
TGCGCCAGCAGCCAGTCGACAGGGGGCAGGGACAATGAGCAGTTCTTC
CASSQSTGGRDNEQFF
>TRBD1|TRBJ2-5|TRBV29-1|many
TGCAGCGTCGGGACAGATCCTTCAAAGACCCAGTACTTC
CSVGTDPSKTQYF
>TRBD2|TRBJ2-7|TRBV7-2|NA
TGTGCCAGCAGCCGGTCTAGCGGGGGGGAGTACGAGCAGTACTTC
CASSRSSGGEYEQYF
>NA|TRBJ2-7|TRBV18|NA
TGTGCCAGCTCACCGTACAGGGACTACGAGCAGTACTTC
CASSPYRDYEQYF
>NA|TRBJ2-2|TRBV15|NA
TGTGCCACCAGCAGAGCCATATACATACCGAACACCGGGGAGCTGTTTTTT
CATSRAIYIPNTGELFF
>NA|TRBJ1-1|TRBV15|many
TGTGCCACCAGCATTTCCTTACACCGGTTGACTGAAGCTTTCTTT
CATSISLHRLTEAFF
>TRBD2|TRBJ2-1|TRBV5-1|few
TGCGCCAGCAGCTTAAGTTCGGGGCGGGAGTGGTACAATGAGCAGTTCTTC
CASSLSSGREWYNEQFF
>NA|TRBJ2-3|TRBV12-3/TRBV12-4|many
TGTGCCAGCAGCACGGGTCTCACAGATACGCAGTATTTT
CASSTGLTDTQYF
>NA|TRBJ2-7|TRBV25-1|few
TGTGCCAGCAGTGCAACTACAGGGAAATGGTACGAGCAGTACTTC
CASSATTGKWYEQYF
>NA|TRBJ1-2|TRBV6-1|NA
TGTGCCAGCAGTGAATTTGCGGGGCTGAACTATGGCTACACCTTC
CASSEFAGLNYGYTF
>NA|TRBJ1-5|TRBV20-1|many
TGCAGTGCTAGAGAATCCGACCGAGGCAATCAGCCCCAGCATTTT
CSARESDRGNQPQHF
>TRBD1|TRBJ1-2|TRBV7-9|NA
TGTGCCAGCAGCCGGGGACAGACCTATGGCTACACCTTC
CASSRGQTYGYTF
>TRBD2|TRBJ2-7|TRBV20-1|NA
TGCAGTGCTAGAGATCCAGCGGGAGGGCCTGGGCAGTACTTC
CSARDPAGGPGQYF
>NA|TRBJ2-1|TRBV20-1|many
TGCAGTGCTACGAGCTCTTACTCCTACAATGAGCAGTTCTTC
CSATSSYSYNEQFF
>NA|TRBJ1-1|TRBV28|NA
TGTGCCAGCAGTTTCCTCCCCGGGAACAGGTTGAACACTGAAGCTTTCTTT
CASSFLPGNRLNTEAFF
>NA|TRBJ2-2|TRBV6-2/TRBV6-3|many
TGTGCCAGCAGCCGCCTGACAGTACTCGGGGAGCTGTTTTTT
CASSRLTVLGELFF
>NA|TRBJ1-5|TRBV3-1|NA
TGTGCCAGCAGCCCGACGGAGCGTCAGCCCCAGCATTTT
CASSPTERQPQHF
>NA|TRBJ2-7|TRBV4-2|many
TGTGCCAGCAGCCAAGATATTACGGGAGCAGGGTACGAGCAGTACTTC
CASSQDITGAGYEQYF
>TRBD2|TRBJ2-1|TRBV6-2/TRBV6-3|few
TGTGCCAGCAGTTACGCGGGGGGCTATAACTACAATGAGCAGTTCTTC
CASSYAGGYNYNEQFF
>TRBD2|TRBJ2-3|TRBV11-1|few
TGTGCCAGCAGCCCACCGACTAGCGGGCCACCCACTAGCACAGATACGCAGTATTTT
CASSPPTSGPPTSTDTQYF
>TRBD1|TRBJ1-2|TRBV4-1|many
TGCGCCAGCAGTCCAGGGGGCACCAACTATGGCTACACCTTC
CASSPGGTNYGYTF
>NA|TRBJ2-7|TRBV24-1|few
TGTGCCACCAGTCGACCCAAGGGCGAGCAGTACTTC
CATSRPKGEQYF
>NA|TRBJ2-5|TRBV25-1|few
TGTGCCAGCAGTGAAACAGGTGCAGGCCAAGAGACCCAGTACTTC
CASSETGAGQETQYF
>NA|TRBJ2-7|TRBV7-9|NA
TGTGCCAGCAGCACCCCGGAAGGCACGTCCTACGAGCAGTACTTC
CASSTPEGTSYEQYF
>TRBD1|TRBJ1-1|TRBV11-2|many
TGTGCCAGCAGCGGGACAGGGATGGGGGCTGAAGCTTTCTTT
CASSGTGMGAEAFF
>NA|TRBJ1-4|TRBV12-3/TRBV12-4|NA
TGTGCCAGCAGTGTTGTAGGTAGGACAGCCTCTAATGAAAAACTGTTTTTT
CASSVVGRTASNEKLFF
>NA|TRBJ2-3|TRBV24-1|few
TGTGCCACCGGCGACAGCGGAACAGATACGCAGTATTTT
CATGDSGTDTQYF
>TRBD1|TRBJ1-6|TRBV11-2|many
TGTGCCAGCAGCCCACGACAGGGAAATTCACCCCTCCACTTT
CASSPRQGNSPLHF
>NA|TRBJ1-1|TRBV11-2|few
TGTGCCAGCAGCTTCGGGGCCATGAACACTGAAGCTTTCTTT
CASSFGAMNTEAFF
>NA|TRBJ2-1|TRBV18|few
TGTGCCAGCTCACTCCTCGTCAGGGATCCGCAGTTCTTC
CASSLLVRDPQFF
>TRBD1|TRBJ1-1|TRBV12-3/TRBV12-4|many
TGTGCCAGCAGATCCGGGACAGGGAGGAGAACTGAAGCTTTCTTT
CASRSGTGRRTEAFF
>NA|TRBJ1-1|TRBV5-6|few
TGTGCCAGCAGCTTGGCCCCAATGGTGAACACTGAAGCTTTCTTT
CASSLAPMVNTEAFF
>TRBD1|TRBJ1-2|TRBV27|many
TGTGCCAGCAGTTTATCCGGGACAGGGATACGGTATGGCTACACCTTC
CASSLSGTGIRYGYTF
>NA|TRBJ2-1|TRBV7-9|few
TGTGCCAGCAGCTTTGGAGCAGCTTCCTACAATGAGCAGTTCTTC
CASSFGAASYNEQFF
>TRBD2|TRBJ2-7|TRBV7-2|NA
TGTGCCAGCAGCTTATACGGGGGGTTCTATTACGAGCAGTACTTC
CASSLYGGFYYEQYF
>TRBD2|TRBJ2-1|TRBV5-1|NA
TGCGCCAGCAGCCTTGGGACTAGCGGGTGCAATGAGCAGTTCTTC
CASSLGTSGCNEQFF
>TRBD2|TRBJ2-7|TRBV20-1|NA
TGCAGTGCCAATAGCGGGGGATTCTCCTACGAGCAGTACTTC
CSANSGGFSYEQYF